This T cell receptor beta chain was profiled in a study of regulatory T cells in long-lasting Graves disease. Study overall: Positive TSH receptor antibodies alongside over 5 years of antithyroid drugs were what marked Graves' disease as persistent.

Time point of the sample: persistent/refractory GD, antithyroid drugs over 5 years with positive TRAb. RNA extracted from PBMCs served as the sequencing template. V lost 3 bases to trimming and J lost 4 bases, with 9 bases between them. The CDR3 spans 13 residues. This clonotype was found a few times. Its antigen is not identified. Broader study findings: Favored gene segments in persistent disease were TRBV28, TRBJ1-2 and TRBJ2-5.

Arm-PCR with iRepertoire HTBI primers amplified the CDR3 regions for these TCR beta libraries. TCRdb re-called the multiplex PCR reads with MiXCR, one entry per CDR3 protein. Among a few hundred thousand distinct CDR3 sequences, 20% to 25% were seen once, and the ten largest hold approximately 14%. This sequence joins TRBV12-3 or TRBV12-4 and TRBJ1-1; D gene uncertain. This clonotype was sampled from a female donor with Graves disease. Sequenced here: peripheral blood mononuclear cells (PBMCs), sampled when the disease was refractory, from a patient treated with antithyroid drugs. The CDR3 sequence: CASSFAWGTEAFF. Written as DNA, the CDR3 is TGTGCCAGCAGTTTCGCTTGGGGCACTGAAGCTTTCTTT.